A single sample is the source of the 3 T cell receptor beta chains below, sequenced in a study of T cells after yellow fever vaccination. In TCRdb, the 5' RACE reads were re-called with MiXCR into one record per CDR3 protein. The sample has 310,000 or so distinct CDR3 sequences, 3.6% seen once. The material sequenced was PBMCs, taken on the day of the yellow fever booster vaccination. The receptors originated from a man between 18 and 29 years old who received the YFV17D yellow fever vaccine.

The chain joins TRBV7-3 to TRBJ2-1, with D possibly matching TRBD2 (6 bases). CDR1 is SGHTA and CDR2 is FQGTGA in the germline V gene. The CDR3 loop spans 15 amino acids. With 2 bases removed from V and 2 bases from J, the gap between germline ends came to 10 bases. In DNA, the CDR3 is TGTGCCAGCAGCTTATTGGGGGAGGCCTACAATGAGCAGTTCTTC. Its protein is CASSLLGEAYNEQFF.

In its sample, this clonotype was seen a few times. The rearrangement uses TRBV7-9 and TRBJ2-5, with D perhaps matching TRBD2 (7 bases). Trimming removed 8 bases from V and 5 bases from J, with 15 bases in between. The CDR3 contains 13 residues. Germline V lookup: CDR1 SEHNR, CDR2 FQNEAQ (reference sequence). DNA for the CDR3: TGTGCCAGCGAGGGGGGAGGGTCGGAGACCCAGTACTTC. Translation gives CASEGGGSETQYF.

This clonotype has a count of ten or more. The chain couples TRBV7-6 to TRBJ2-4; 7 bases match TRBD1. Trimming removed 5 bases from V and 4 bases from J; junction bases left unmatched: 11. Germline CDR1 and CDR2: SGHVS and FNYEAQ. CDR3 length: 16 amino acids. CDR3 region: CASSDHPGQPKNIQYF. CDR3 bases: TGTGCCAGCAGCGACCACCCGGGACAGCCGAAAAACATTCAGTACTTC.